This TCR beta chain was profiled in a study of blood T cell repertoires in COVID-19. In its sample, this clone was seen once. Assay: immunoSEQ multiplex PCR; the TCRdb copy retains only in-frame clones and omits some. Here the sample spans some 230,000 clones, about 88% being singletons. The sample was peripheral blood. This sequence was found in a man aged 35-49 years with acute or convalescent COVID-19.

CDR3 in amino acids: CASSSNGRGGYTDTQYF. The CDR3 region has the DNA TGTGCCAGCAGCTCCAACGGGCGGGGGGGGTACACAGATACGCAGTATTTT. V gene TRBV7-9 combines with J gene TRBJ2-3, with 9 bases lining up with TRBD2. The V and J ends lost 4 bases and 2 bases, in that order; junction bases with no gene match: 10. Germline CDR1 and CDR2: SEHNR and FQNEAQ (reference sequence). The CDR3 spans 17 residues.